This T cell receptor beta chain was identified in a study of CD8+CD57+ T cells in acquired aplastic anemia. Background on the study: Sorted CD4+ and CD8+ cells yielded DNA averaging roughly 3.3 ug. Study-wide results and limits: A set of approximately 30 CD8+ CDR3 sequences was shared between patients and controls, and these sequences appeared highly expressed in patients.

As concerns this clonotype: Its antigen is unidentified.

Template material for TCR beta VDJ and CDR3 profiling consisted of genomic DNA. TCRdb fed the reads into MiXCR, producing one record per CDR3 protein. Of some 200,000 distinct CDR3 sequences listed, 40% to 55% are singletons. Previously, flow cytometry had revealed CD8+CD57+ cell expansion in the patients chosen for sequencing. Diagnosis of severe acquired aplastic anemia applied to all patients. Therapy had not been given to patients before blood sampling. CDR1 and CDR2 from the germline V gene are SGHTA and FQGNSA. The CDR3 is made up of 13 amino acids. The germline V and J ends were trimmed by 4 bases and 7 bases, with 14 bases remaining between them.

This sequence joins TRBV7-2 and TRBJ2-7; D might be TRBD1 (5 bases). This TCR was sampled from a human donor with aplastic anemia. Sequencing used sorted CD4+, CD8+, or CD8+CD57+ T cells (not recorded which) from PBMCs. CDR3 residues: CASSSPGIQEQYF. DNA of the CDR3: TGTGCCAGCAGCTCACCAGGGATACAGGAGCAGTACTTC. The full variable domain, with the rest looked up from reference TRBV7-2 and TRBJ2-7, is GAGVSQSPSNKVTEKGKDVELRCDPISGHTALYWYRQSLGQGLEFLIYFQGNSAPDKSGLPSDRFSAERTGGSVSTLTIQRTQQEDSAVYLCASSSPGIQEQYFGPGTRLTVT.